The 8 T cell receptor beta chains reported below all come from one sample, sequenced in a study of early stage breast cancer tumors. TCRdb's table, derived via immunoSEQ multiplex PCR, lists solely in-frame clones and lacks some. The table shows over 7,500 clones, with around 60% occurring only once. Sample: breast tumor tissue. The receptor set was obtained from a person between 60 and 70 years old with breast cancer.

This clone is medium-sized (0.01 to 0.1%). The gene calls are TRBV7-2 and TRBJ2-1; a possible D gene is TRBD1 (6 bases). This CDR3 has 15 residues. Germline assignment: CDR1 SGHTA and CDR2 FQGNSA. Trimming pared 5 bases from V and 3 bases from J, leaving 14 bases between. The DNA for the CDR3 is TGTGCCAGCAGCCCACGCAGGGGCCGCTACAATGAGCAGTTCTTC. Translating gives CASSPRRGRYNEQFF.

The chain employs TRBV6-5 and TRBJ2-5, with D possibly being TRBD1 (8 bases). Trimming shortened V by 2 bases and J by 5 bases, and 12 bases separated the two germline ends. This CDR3 has 14 residues. Germline CDR1 and CDR2: MNHEY and SVGAGI. CDR3: CASSYGQGGETQYF. CDR3 coding DNA: TGTGCCAGCAGTTACGGACAGGGAGGGGAGACCCAGTACTTC.

To note about this clone: At one of its ends the junction is not consistent with the germline gene, which may arise from a read error. The chain uses TRBV7-7 and TRBJ2-1, with D possibly TRBD1 on 6 matching bases. This CDR3 has 13 amino acids. Germline CDR1 reads SSHAT; CDR2 reads FNYEAQ (reference sequence). The CDR3, as DNA: TGTGCTAGCAGCTTCTCAGGGGCGGGTGAGCAGTTCTTC. This gives the protein CASSFSGAGEQFF.

The chain has TRBV9 and TRBJ2-1; 8 nucleotides agree with TRBD1. CDR1 SGDLS and CDR2 YYNGEE come from the germline V gene. Germline trimming cut 3 bases from V and 2 bases from J; bases unmatched to any gene: 10. The CDR3 consists of 17 residues. The CDR3 is CASSGSDRGFPYNEQFF. Written as DNA, the CDR3 is TGTGCCAGCAGCGGTAGTGACAGGGGTTTCCCCTACAATGAGCAGTTCTTC.

The chain joins TRBV7-9 to TRBJ2-3, with D perhaps matching TRBD2 (5 bases). Per the germline V gene, CDR1 is SEHNR and CDR2 is FQNEAQ (reference sequence). Trimming shortened V by 4 bases and J by 3 bases, and 14 bases separated the two germline ends. CDR3 length equals 15 residues. This CDR3 is CASSSLAGGTDTQYF. The CDR3 nucleotides are TGTGCCAGCAGCTCTTTAGCAGGAGGAACAGATACGCAGTATTTT.

The chain recombines TRBV5-4 with TRBJ1-2; D may be TRBD1 (6 bases). Trimming took 4 bases from V and 8 from J, leaving 12 bases between them. This CDR3 is built from 12 residues. Germline V gene sequence: CDR1 SGHNT, CDR2 YYREEE (reference sequence). The CDR3 loop reads CASSRRGGGYTF. CDR3 nucleotides: TGTGCCAGCAGCCGCAGGGGCGGGGGCTACACCTTC.

For this clone: One junction end disagrees with the germline gene, perhaps due to a read error. The V and J genes are TRBV20-1 and TRBJ2-7; D may be TRBD1 (6 bases). Germline CDR1 reads DFQATT; CDR2 reads SNEGSKA (reference sequence). The CDR3 is made up of 11 amino acids. The CDR3 protein is CSATGVGEQCF. CDR3 in DNA: TGCAGTGCTACAGGGGTGGGGGAGCAGTGCTTC.

The chain employs TRBV28 and TRBJ2-2; D ambiguous. The CDR3 contains 11 residues. The germline V and J ends were trimmed by 10 bases and 5 bases, with 8 bases remaining between them. The V gene's germline CDR1 is MDHEN and CDR2 SYDVKM. This chain's CDR3 is CATARTGELFF. CDR3 DNA sequence: TGTGCCACGGCCCGAACCGGGGAGCTGTTTTTT.